This T cell receptor (beta chain) was identified during a study of cytomegalovirus exposure and HLA in healthy donors. Both 60 Vbeta primers and 13 Jbeta primers went into the PCR. The protocol was immunoSEQ multiplex PCR, while the TCRdb copy is restricted to in-frame clones and leaves out a portion. Counted here are about 120,000 clones, approximately 72% occurring once; the ten biggest clones make up less than 2%. This CDR3 spans 13 amino acids. CDR1 is GTSNPN and CDR2 is SVGIG in the germline V gene (reference sequence). V was trimmed by 2 bases and J by 3 bases, leaving 11 bases between them. This clone was observed a handful of times. What it binds is unknown. Study-level points and caveats: A later analysis found most CMV-associated TCR beta chains apparently HLA-restricted.

The material sequenced was PBMCs. The chain has TRBV30 and TRBJ2-7; TRBD1 is a possible D gene (5 bases). The receptor was isolated from a young man in good health and CMV-seronegative. The CDR3 is CAWSFGTGYEQYF. The CDR3 DNA is TGTGCCTGGAGTTTCGGAACAGGCTACGAGCAGTACTTC.